The next 27 T cell receptor beta chains were all read from a single sample in a study of cytomegalovirus exposure and HLA in healthy donors. PCR employed 60 Vbeta and 13 Jbeta primers. Here immunoSEQ multiplex PCR was the method, and the copy in TCRdb shows in-frame clones only, minus some. Altogether under 100,000 clones are present, around three quarters being singletons, with the ten largest covering roughly 8.8%. The specimen was PBMCs. These receptors all stem from a human donor in good health.

The chain uses TRBV5-1 and TRBJ1-2; D is possibly TRBD1 (5 bases). Deletions cut 0 bases from V and 8 bases from J, with 17 bases between. CDR1 is SGHRS, CDR2 YFSETQ, per germline. This CDR3 is 15 amino acids long. The CDR3 coding sequence is TGCGCCAGCAGCTTGGATTTTGCAGGGAAAGCCGGCTACACCTTC. This gives the protein CASSLDFAGKAGYTF.

This rearrangement joins TRBV6-1 to TRBJ1-5, with 8 bases fitting TRBD1. The CDR3 extends over 15 amino acids. Germline CDR1 MNHNS, CDR2 SASEGT. The V segment lost 3 bases and the J segment 5 bases; nucleotides outside the gene matches: 6. The CDR3 nucleotides are TGTGCCAGCAGTGAGGCAGGGGGCCCTTATCAGCCCCAGCATTTT. It is translated as CASSEAGGPYQPQHF.

This clone has only one observation. The chain is built from TRBV7-9 and TRBJ2-1; 7 bases line up with TRBD1. The CDR3 runs to 14 residues. Losses at the gene ends were 6 bases for V and 4 bases for J; bases not matched to a gene: 6. Looked up from germline, CDR1 is SEHNR and CDR2 is FQNEAQ (reference sequence). The CDR3 DNA is TGTGCCAGCAGGGTAGGGACAGATTACAATGAGCAGTTCTTC. As protein: CASRVGTDYNEQFF.

The CDR3 is CASRRNTGSSYNEQFF. The CDR3 DNA is TGTGCCAGCAGGCGAAACACAGGGAGCTCCTACAATGAGCAGTTCTTC. The chain recombines TRBV6-6 with TRBJ2-1, with TRBD1 as a possible D gene (6 bases). The germline V gene has CDR1 MNHNY and CDR2 SVGAGI (reference sequence). The CDR3 length is 16 residues. The V end lost 6 bases, the J end lost 0 bases, and 15 bases lay between the germline ends.

This chain connects TRBV11-3 to TRBJ2-6; possibly TRBD2 for D (5 bases). V lost 3 bases and J 2 bases, leaving 11 bases between the germline ends. CDR1 is SGHNT, CDR2 YENEEA, per germline. The CDR3 is 16 residues long. CDR3 DNA: TGTGCCAGCAGCTTCCGGACGGGAACTGGGGCCAACGTCCTGACTTTC. Its protein is CASSFRTGTGANVLTF.

The genes are TRBV5-1 and TRBJ1-1, with D perhaps TRBD1 (6 bases). V was pared by 8 bases and J by 7 bases, with 24 bases between. The germline CDR1 and CDR2 sequences are SGHRS and YFSETQ. This CDR3 has 15 residues. The CDR3 DNA reads TGCGCCAGTCACCCGGGGACAAGGGTTGAGGGTGAAGCTTTCTTT. Translating gives CASHPGTRVEGEAFF.

V is TRBV18 and J is TRBJ2-7, with TRBD1 matching 7 bases. The CDR3 has 13 amino acids. Germline V gene sequence: CDR1 KGHSH, CDR2 LQKENI. The J segment lost 3 bases and the V segment lost 4 bases, leaving 3 bases of the junction unmatched. The CDR3 loop reads CASSLRDSYEQYF. CDR3 DNA sequence: TGTGCCAGCTCACTCCGGGACAGCTACGAGCAGTACTTC.

The V and J genes are TRBV7-7 and TRBJ2-5; TRBD1 agrees at 8 bases. The CDR3 covers 15 residues. Germline CDR1 and CDR2: SSHAT and FNYEAQ (reference sequence). V was clipped by 4 bases and J by 5 bases; unmatched bases: 9. The CDR3 nucleotides read TGTGCCAGCAGCTCCGCCGGGCAGGGGGCTGAGACCCAGTACTTC. Amino acids: CASSSAGQGAETQYF.

This clone has a handful of counts. The chain recombines TRBV6-1 with TRBJ2-3; D is unclear. This CDR3 is built from 13 residues. Per the germline V gene, CDR1 is MNHNS and CDR2 is SASEGT. The V end was cut by 6 bases, the J end by 0 bases, with 7 bases between. The CDR3 bases are TGTGCCAGCAGAATAGATAGCACAGATACGCAGTATTTT. Translated: CASRIDSTDTQYF.

This sequence joins TRBV15 and TRBJ1-5; TRBD1 agrees at 12 bases. Trimming took 2 bases from V and 2 from J; bases not matched to a gene: 7. Per germline, CDR1 LNHNV and CDR2 YYDKDF (reference sequence). This CDR3 has 18 amino acids. Written as DNA, the CDR3 is TGTGCCACCAGCAGAAGAGGGACAGGGGGCGTTGGCAATCAGCCCCAGCATTTT. Translated, it gives CATSRRGTGGVGNQPQHF.

The V gene is TRBV18, the J gene TRBJ1-2, with D hard to call. V lost 7 bases, J lost 8 bases, and 26 bases lay in between. CDR3 length equals 16 residues. The germline gives CDR1 KGHSH, CDR2 LQKENI. Written as DNA, the CDR3 is TGTGCCAGCTACGGTACTCTCCCGCCCCGGGCGGGCGGCTACACCTTC. Translated, it gives CASYGTLPPRAGGYTF. The entire variable domain, with the rest obtained from reference TRBV18 and TRBJ1-2, is as follows: NAGVMQNPRHLVRRRGQEARLRCSPMKGHSHVYWYRQLPEEGLKFMVYLQKENIIDESGMPKERFSAEFPKEGPSILRIQQVVRGDSAAYFCASYGTLPPRAGGYTFGSGTRLTVV.

The V and J genes are TRBV6-6 and TRBJ2-5, with D uncertain. The germline CDR1 and CDR2 sequences are MNHNY and SVGAGI (reference sequence). The CDR3 has 14 amino acids. V lost 0 bases and J lost 5, with 10 bases in between. In nucleotides, the CDR3 is TGTGCCAGCAGTTACTCGGGCGTTGAGGAGACCCAGTACTTC. It codes for CASSYSGVEETQYF.

This clone has a single count. This chain connects TRBV12-2 to TRBJ1-2; the table's D call TRBD1 went unverified against the DNA. TRBV12-2 is recorded as a pseudogene. This CDR3 has 14 amino acids. Here the CDR3 DNA reads TGTGCAAGTCGCTTTGACAGGTCGAGATATGGCTACACCTTC. Translated, it gives CASRFDRSRYGYTF.

The chain combines TRBV20-1 with TRBJ2-7, with D unclear. This CDR3 contains 11 residues. V lost 6 bases to trimming and J lost 6 bases, with 12 bases between them. Germline V CDR1 and CDR2: DFQATT, SNEGSKA (reference sequence). CDR3 in DNA: TGCAGTGCGAGGTTTGTGGGCGAGCAGTACTTC. Translation gives CSARFVGEQYF.

V usage is TRBV18 and J usage is TRBJ2-2, with a weak D call TRBD2 (6 bases). Between the trimmed V and J ends, which lost 5 bases and 2 bases, there was a span of 9 bases. The CDR3 runs to 14 residues. CDR1 and CDR2 (germline): KGHSH, LQKENI. For the CDR3, the DNA is TGTGCCAGCTCATTTACTAGCAACACCGGGGAGCTGTTTTTT. Protein sequence: CASSFTSNTGELFF.

The V call is TRBV7-9, the J call TRBJ2-4; D remains unclear. CDR1 and CDR2 from the germline V gene are SEHNR and FQNEAQ (reference sequence). V lost 6 bases to trimming and J lost 1 base, with 19 bases between them. The CDR3 runs to 17 residues. CDR3 nucleotides: TGTGCCAGCAGTTGGAGCGTGCCCTACTATGCCAAAAACATTCAGTACTTC. Its translation: CASSWSVPYYAKNIQYF.

This rearrangement joins TRBV19 to TRBJ1-5, with 10 positions matching TRBD1. The CDR3 runs 15 residues. V shed 5 bases and J 6 bases; nucleotides not matched to a gene: 7. Germline V CDR1 and CDR2: LNHDA, SQIVND (reference sequence). CDR3 sequence reads: CASSRDRGQSQPQHF. As DNA, the CDR3 is TGTGCCAGTAGTCGCGACAGGGGGCAGAGTCAGCCCCAGCATTTT.

The CDR3 is CASSLGTGGVGELFF. The DNA for the CDR3 is TGTGCCAGCAGCCTCGGGACAGGGGGTGTCGGGGAGCTGTTTTTT. The chain couples TRBV9 to TRBJ2-2, with 11 bases matching TRBD1. Unmatched junction bases numbered 6, after V lost 4 bases and J lost 7 bases. This CDR3 spans 15 amino acids. Germline CDR1 and CDR2: SGDLS and YYNGEE. Full variable domain (remainder filled in from reference TRBV9 and TRBJ2-2): DSGVTQTPKHLITATGQRVTLRCSPRSGDLSVYWYQQSLDQGLQFLIQYYNGEERAKGNILERFSAQQFPDLHSELNLSSLELGDSALYFCASSLGTGGVGELFFGEGSRLTVL.

This chain uses TRBV10-3 with TRBJ2-7; 8 nucleotides line up with TRBD2. This CDR3 has 17 amino acids. Trimming took 4 bases from V and 0 from J; bases not matched to a gene: 11. The germline CDR1 and CDR2 sequences are ENHRY and SYGVKD. CDR3 nucleotides: TGTGCCATCAGTGGGCGGGAGGCACTCCTCAACTCCTACGAGCAGTACTTC. This gives the protein CAISGREALLNSYEQYF.

The CDR3 DNA reads TGTGCCAGCTCAAGGGACACTGGTTACGAGCAGTACTTC. This codes for CASSRDTGYEQYF. The chain combines TRBV18 with TRBJ2-7, with a weak D call TRBD1 (6 bases). V was cut by 5 bases and J by 4 bases, with 12 bases left in between. In germline, CDR1 is KGHSH, CDR2 LQKENI. The CDR3 loop spans 13 amino acids.

This clone came up a few times. This chain links TRBV5-6 with TRBJ1-6, with TRBD1 matching over 8 bases. CDR1 is SGHDT and CDR2 is YYEEEE in the germline V gene. V was pared by 4 bases and J by 5 bases, with 8 bases of the junction left unmatched. The CDR3 has 16 residues. In DNA form, the CDR3 reads TGTGCCAGCAGCCCGCGGACAGGGTATGATAATTCACCCCTCCACTTT. It is translated as CASSPRTGYDNSPLHF.

The CDR3 loop is CASSVDLGRVGTEAFF. The CDR3 nucleotides read TGTGCCAGCAGCGTAGATTTGGGCAGGGTAGGCACTGAAGCTTTCTTT. The chain carries TRBV9 and TRBJ1-1, with D tentatively TRBD1 (5 bases). The germline V gene encodes CDR1 SGDLS and CDR2 YYNGEE. The CDR3 contains 16 residues. V lost 0 bases to trimming and J lost 4 bases, with 16 bases between them.

The rearrangement joins TRBV6-1 to TRBJ2-3; D possibly corresponds to TRBD1 (6 bases). The CDR3 length is 14 residues. Germline V CDR1 and CDR2: MNHNS, SASEGT. Trimming pared 5 bases from V and 3 bases from J, leaving 12 bases between. CDR3: CASSLDSRTDTQYF. The DNA of the CDR3 is TGTGCCAGCAGTTTGGACAGCAGGACAGATACGCAGTATTTT.

J is TRBJ2-5 and V is TRBV18; unclear D gene. V dropped 6 bases and J dropped 3 bases, with 11 bases sitting between them. There are 13 residues in the CDR3. Per the germline V gene, CDR1 is KGHSH and CDR2 is LQKENI. The CDR3 is CASSNELKETQYF. The CDR3 nucleotides are TGTGCCAGCTCCAACGAACTAAAAGAGACCCAGTACTTC. The full variable domain, completed using reference TRBV18 and TRBJ2-5, is NAGVMQNPRHLVRRRGQEARLRCSPMKGHSHVYWYRQLPEEGLKFMVYLQKENIIDESGMPKERFSAEFPKEGPSILRIQQVVRGDSAAYFCASSNELKETQYFGPGTRLLVL.

The V call is TRBV30, the J call TRBJ1-2; 10 nucleotides line up with TRBD1. Germline values: CDR1 GTSNPN, CDR2 SVGIG (reference sequence). The trim removed 3 bases at V and 2 bases at J, leaving 6 bases unmatched. This CDR3 has 15 amino acids. The CDR3 loop is CAWRNPGQGNYGYTF. As DNA, the CDR3 is TGTGCCTGGAGGAATCCGGGACAGGGGAACTATGGCTACACCTTC.

The V gene is TRBV18, the J gene TRBJ2-5, with a tentative D call TRBD1 (5 bases). V was pared by 4 bases and J by 3 bases, with 12 bases between. Germline V gives CDR1 KGHSH, CDR2 LQKENI. This CDR3 is built from 14 residues. The CDR3 region is CASSQKGFEETQYF. In DNA, the CDR3 is TGTGCCAGCTCACAAAAGGGGTTTGAAGAGACCCAGTACTTC.

The chain couples TRBV5-8 to TRBJ2-7; 9 bases are a match to TRBD1. Germline assignment: CDR1 SGHTS and CDR2 YDEGEE. This CDR3 is built from 17 residues. Trimming cost V 1 base and J 1 base; bases outside gene matches: 9. CDR3: CASSLLTGGVWSYEQYF. CDR3 DNA: TGTGCCAGCAGCTTGCTGACAGGGGGTGTATGGTCCTACGAGCAGTACTTC.